The rows below give T cell receptor beta chains drawn from one sample of a study of naive and memory T cell subsets. Via MiXCR, TCRdb re-called the UMI-ligation and nested PCR reads, giving one row per CDR3 protein. The profile shows around 140,000 distinct CDR3 sequences, approximately 20% of them singletons. Source material: naive CD8+ T cells from blood. All receptors derive from a human donor in good health. CDR3s include the opening cysteine and the closing phenylalanine or tryptophan. The D gene is left open where the match is weak. Only part of the rows carry a size: once, few, many, or a class if the clone is expanded.

few TRBJ2-7 TRBV25-1 NA CASSRSYEQYF TGTGCCAGCAGTCGGTCCTACGAGCAGTACTTC
few TRBJ1-2 TRBV29-1 NA CSVESGPHGYTF TGCAGCGTTGAATCAGGGCCCCATGGCTACACCTTC
NA TRBJ2-1 TRBV5-6 NA CASSPESYNEQFF TGTGCCAGCAGCCCCGAGTCCTACAATGAGCAGTTCTTC
few TRBJ2-7 TRBV29-1 TRBD1 CSTAGQGPAYEQYF TGCAGCACTGCGGGACAGGGGCCGGCCTACGAGCAGTACTTC
NA TRBJ1-1 TRBV7-8 NA CASRLVTEAFF TGTGCCAGCCGGCTCGTCACTGAAGCTTTCTTT
NA TRBJ2-7 TRBV2 TRBD2 CARAGTSGRPVNEQYF TGTGCCAGAGCCGGGACTAGCGGGAGACCAGTGAACGAGCAGTACTTC
few TRBJ2-1 TRBV24-1 TRBD2 CATSAVTGGDEQFF TGTGCCACCAGTGCAGTAACGGGAGGTGATGAGCAGTTCTTC
NA TRBJ2-1 TRBV29-1 NA CSARQESSYNEQFF TGCAGCGCCCGACAGGAGAGCTCCTACAATGAGCAGTTCTTC
few TRBJ2-3 TRBV9 NA CASSVHRADTQYF TGTGCCAGCAGCGTGCACAGAGCAGATACGCAGTATTTT
few TRBJ2-7 TRBV29-1 TRBD1 CSALDNRGYEQYF TGCAGCGCCCTGGATAACAGGGGATACGAGCAGTACTTC
once TRBJ2-3 TRBV28 NA CASSLFAAAWGTDTQYF TGTGCCAGCAGTTTATTTGCTGCGGCCTGGGGGACAGATACGCAGTATTTT
NA TRBJ2-7 TRBV28 TRBD1 CASSDRTGSSYEQYF TGTGCCAGCAGTGACCGGACAGGGAGCTCCTACGAGCAGTACTTC
NA TRBJ2-1 TRBV7-9 NA CASSLAGTNNEQFF TGTGCCAGCAGCTTAGCAGGGACAAACAATGAGCAGTTCTTC
few TRBJ2-7 TRBV28 NA CASSFMYEQYF TGTGCCAGCAGTTTTATGTACGAGCAGTACTTC
NA TRBJ1-5 TRBV27 TRBD1 CASSLGTGPNQPQHF TGTGCCAGCAGTTTAGGGACAGGCCCTAATCAGCCCCAGCATTTT
NA TRBJ2-3 TRBV28 TRBD2 CASGGRSADTQYF TGTGCCAGCGGCGGGAGGAGCGCAGATACGCAGTATTTT
NA TRBJ2-3 TRBV20-1 NA CSALEPTYSTDTQYF TGCAGTGCCCTTGAACCGACATATAGCACAGATACGCAGTATTTT
NA TRBJ2-7 TRBV27 TRBD1 CASSDGQGFAYEQYF TGTGCCAGCAGTGACGGACAGGGGTTTGCCTACGAGCAGTACTTC
NA TRBJ1-1 TRBV7-9 NA CASSLVSGVNTEAFF TGTGCCAGCAGCTTAGTTTCTGGCGTCAACACTGAAGCTTTCTTT
NA TRBJ2-1 TRBV6-2/TRBV6-3 TRBD1 CASSYVPGQGNEQFF TGTGCCAGCAGTTACGTCCCGGGACAGGGGAATGAGCAGTTCTTC
NA TRBJ2-5 TRBV6-5 NA CASSYSSWVGQETQYF TGTGCCAGCAGTTACTCGAGCTGGGTCGGTCAAGAGACCCAGTACTTC
NA TRBJ2-5 TRBV15 TRBD1 CATSRDRGTGTVQETQYF TGTGCCACCAGCAGAGATCGGGGTACCGGGACAGTACAAGAGACCCAGTACTTC
NA TRBJ2-1 TRBV7-6 TRBD1 CASSPMVRGQGANEQFF TGTGCCAGCAGCCCCATGGTACGAGGACAGGGGGCGAATGAGCAGTTCTTC
few TRBJ1-5 TRBV2 NA CASSEDGEINQPQHF TGTGCCAGCAGTGAGGATGGGGAGATCAATCAGCCCCAGCATTTT
NA TRBJ2-7 TRBV20-1 TRBD2 CSARDSRAGMISYEQYF TGCAGTGCTAGAGATTCGCGAGCGGGGATGATTAGCTACGAGCAGTACTTC
NA TRBJ2-7 TRBV6-9 NA CASVISVDCDYEQYF TGTGCCAGCGTGATTTCAGTCGACTGCGACTACGAGCAGTACTTC
NA TRBJ2-7 TRBV4-3 NA CASSQAGQGGTYEQYF TGCGCCAGCAGCCAGGCTGGACAGGGAGGGACCTACGAGCAGTACTTC
few TRBJ1-4 TRBV13 NA CASSSSRTATNEKLFF TGTGCCAGCAGCTCTTCGAGGACTGCAACTAATGAAAAACTGTTTTTT
NA TRBJ2-7 TRBV10-3 NA CAISEGHVATYEQYF TGTGCCATCAGTGAGGGCCATGTGGCTACCTACGAGCAGTACTTC
NA TRBJ2-1 TRBV28 NA CATAAWDRGVDEQFF TGTGCCACCGCGGCGTGGGATAGAGGTGTCGATGAGCAGTTCTTC
NA TRBJ2-3 TRBV28 NA CASSLMTEPTDTQYF TGTGCCAGCAGTCTGATGACAGAACCCACAGATACGCAGTATTTT
few TRBJ2-7 TRBV12-5 NA CASGARTAKFYEQYF TGTGCTAGTGGTGCCCGGACAGCCAAATTCTACGAGCAGTACTTC
few TRBJ2-1 TRBV6-5 NA CASSYAETYNEQFF TGTGCCAGCAGTTACGCGGAAACCTACAATGAGCAGTTCTTC
few TRBJ2-2 TRBV6-2/TRBV6-3 NA CASSYAYTGELFF TGTGCCAGCAGTTACGCGTACACCGGGGAGCTGTTTTTT
once TRBJ1-1 TRBV28 NA CASSLGYRGNTEAFF TGTGCCAGCAGTTTAGGATACAGAGGGAACACTGAAGCTTTCTTT
few TRBJ2-7 TRBV29-1 NA CSVRLDEYEQYF TGCAGCGTCCGGTTGGATGAGTACGAGCAGTACTTC
NA TRBJ2-7 TRBV14 TRBD2 CASSQGAGETYEQYF TGTGCCAGCAGCCAAGGGGCGGGAGAGACCTACGAGCAGTACTTC
few TRBJ2-6 TRBV7-9 NA CASSLTRSSGANVLTF TGTGCCAGCAGCTTAACCAGGAGCTCTGGGGCCAACGTCCTGACTTTC
many TRBJ2-7 TRBV28 NA CASSSPTEAGTGSSYEQYF TGTGCCAGCAGTTCGCCGACAGAGGCTGGGACGGGGAGCTCCTACGAGCAGTACTTC
once TRBJ2-7 TRBV9 TRBD1 CASGGRGPYEQYF TGTGCCAGCGGCGGCAGGGGGCCTTACGAGCAGTACTTC
few TRBJ2-7 TRBV28 TRBD2 CASSLAGEIYEQYF TGTGCCAGCTCACTAGCGGGAGAGATCTACGAGCAGTACTTC
NA TRBJ1-5 TRBV30 NA CAWSLGGGYSNQPQHF TGTGCCTGGAGTTTGGGGGGGGGTTATAGCAATCAGCCCCAGCATTTT
NA TRBJ2-5 TRBV20-1 TRBD2 CSAEREGQETQYF TGCAGTGCTGAGCGGGAGGGCCAAGAGACCCAGTACTTC
NA TRBJ1-1 TRBV7-2 TRBD1 CASSHGQGWTEAFF TGTGCCAGCAGCCACGGACAGGGTTGGACTGAAGCTTTCTTT
NA TRBJ2-5 TRBV18 NA CASSPPGGGKTQYF TGTGCCAGCTCACCACCGGGGGGCGGAAAGACCCAGTACTTC
NA TRBJ1-3 TRBV20-1 NA CSARGLPGNTIYF TGCAGTGCTAGAGGACTCCCGGGAAACACCATATATTTT
few TRBJ2-7 TRBV6-5 TRBD1 CASSYSVQGAAYEQYF TGTGCCAGCAGTTACTCCGTCCAGGGGGCCGCCTACGAGCAGTACTTC
NA TRBJ2-6 TRBV4-1 NA CASSQDPTPSFSGANVLTF TGCGCCAGCAGCCAAGACCCCACGCCTTCGTTTTCTGGGGCCAACGTCCTGACTTTC
NA TRBJ1-6 TRBV27 TRBD1 CASSSYRGGDSPLHF TGTGCCAGCAGTTCTTACAGGGGAGGGGATTCACCCCTCCACTTT
NA TRBJ1-5 TRBV28 TRBD1 CASALARGDQPQHF TGTGCCAGCGCTTTAGCCAGGGGGGATCAGCCCCAGCATTTT